Each of the 12 T cell receptor beta chains below was sequenced from the same sample in a study of OX40 agonist ivuxolimab in advanced cancers. Data came from immunoSEQ multiplex PCR; TCRdb stores just in-frame clones and leaves some out. Among 35,000 to 40,000 clones, more than 85% were seen once, and the ten largest hold roughly 2.4%. The specimen comprised CD4+ or CD8+ T cells sorted from blood, sampled in a trial of the OX40 agonist ivuxolimab. The receptors originated from an adult with an advanced solid tumor such as melanoma, head and neck, liver or kidney cancer.

The chain uses TRBV7-9 and TRBJ1-5, with D possibly matching TRBD1 (5 bases). Germline V gene data show CDR1 as SEHNR and CDR2 as FQNEAQ (reference sequence). The CDR3 is 12 residues long. Trimming removed 6 bases at V and 5 bases at J, with 8 bases between. As DNA, the CDR3 is TGTGCCAGCAGACTAGGGGATCAGCCCCAGCATTTT. Its protein is CASRLGDQPQHF. The full variable domain, its missing parts supplied by reference TRBV7-9 and TRBJ1-5, is DTGVSQNPRHKITKRGQNVTFRCDPISEHNRLYWYRQTLGQGPEFLTYFQNEAQLEKSRLLSDRFSAERPKGSFSTLEIQRTEQGDSAMYLCASRLGDQPQHFGDGTRLSIL.

The J gene is TRBJ1-6, the V gene TRBV5-8; 9 positions match TRBD1. The CDR3 sequence is 15 residues long. The germline V gene encodes CDR1 SGHTS and CDR2 YDEGEE. Losses at the gene ends were 0 bases for V and 13 bases for J; bases not matched to a gene: 8. CDR3: CASSLGGYRGHPLHF. The CDR3 region has the DNA TGTGCCAGCAGCTTGGGGGGGTACAGGGGGCACCCCCTCCACTTT.

CDR3 region: CASSRSAPDQPQHF. Written as DNA, the CDR3 is TGTGCCAGTAGTAGGTCAGCCCCTGATCAGCCCCAGCATTTT. V gene TRBV19 combines with J gene TRBJ1-5; D gene ambiguous. V was cut by 4 bases and J by 5 bases, with 12 bases left in between. Germline CDR1 reads LNHDA; CDR2 reads SQIVND (reference sequence). CDR3 length: 14 amino acids.

The chain carries TRBV7-6 and TRBJ1-4; D is ambiguous. Trimming removed 1 base at V and 4 bases at J, with 7 bases between. Germline loops: CDR1 SGHVS, CDR2 FNYEAQ. This CDR3 is built from 14 residues. The CDR3 region is CASSLDSLNEKLFF. The DNA of the CDR3 is TGTGCCAGCAGCTTAGATAGCCTTAATGAAAAACTGTTTTTT.

The chain combines TRBV27 with TRBJ1-1; 7 positions match TRBD1. Germline V gene sequence: CDR1 MNHEY, CDR2 SMNVEV (reference sequence). The CDR3 extends over 15 amino acids. Trimming took 2 bases from V and 6 from J; bases not matched to a gene: 9. CDR3: CASSLGLQGISEAFF. The CDR3 bases are TGTGCCAGCAGTTTAGGTTTACAGGGGATATCTGAAGCTTTCTTT.

The chain has TRBV21-1 and TRBJ2-2; the D call TRBD2 from the table was never checked on the DNA. TRBV21-1 is a known pseudogene. The CDR3 covers 17 residues. CDR3 in DNA: TGTGCCAGCAGCAAAGCCCTACCGGGGGACCACACCGGGGAGCTGTTTTTT. It yields the protein CASSKALPGDHTGELFF.

The V and J genes are TRBV5-1 and TRBJ1-4; D unclear. V dropped 4 bases and J dropped 8 bases, with 12 bases sitting between them. The germline V gene has CDR1 SGHRS and CDR2 YFSETQ. The CDR3 spans 13 residues. This CDR3 is CASSISAGEKLFF. DNA for the CDR3: TGCGCCAGCAGCATCAGCGCCGGGGAAAAACTGTTTTTT.

The V and J genes are TRBV6-1 and TRBJ2-2, with 8 positions matching TRBD1. The CDR3 spans 20 residues. Germline V gives CDR1 MNHNS, CDR2 SASEGT. With V trimmed by 4 bases and J by 0 bases, 16 bases remained unmatched. CDR3 sequence: CASSVFRGRIGVTNTGELFF. The CDR3, as DNA: TGTGCCAGCAGTGTCTTCAGGGGGCGGATTGGGGTAACGAACACCGGGGAGCTGTTTTTT.

The rearrangement uses TRBV27 and TRBJ2-7, with D possibly TRBD1 on 5 matching bases. This CDR3 contains 16 residues. The germline gives CDR1 MNHEY, CDR2 SMNVEV (reference sequence). V gave up 5 bases and J gave up 1 base, with 18 bases separating them. Here the CDR3 reads CASSRYGQGASYEQYF. The CDR3 DNA reads TGTGCCAGCAGTCGATACGGGCAGGGTGCATCCTACGAGCAGTACTTC.

This clone was seen a single time. This sequence joins TRBV11-2 and TRBJ2-1, with TRBD2 identical over 8 bases. Germline CDR1 and CDR2: SGHAT and FQNNGV. This CDR3 is 14 amino acids long. The V and J ends lost 0 bases and 10 bases, in that order; junction bases with no gene match: 5. CDR3 region: CASSLDTSGGEQFF. The CDR3 DNA is TGTGCCAGCAGCTTAGATACCAGCGGGGGAGAGCAGTTCTTC.

The V call is TRBV14, the J call TRBJ2-5; TRBD2 matches at 12 bases. Germline trimming cut 4 bases from V and 1 base from J; bases unmatched to any gene: 4. CDR3 size: 16 residues. Germline CDR1 is SGHDN and CDR2 is FVKESK. The CDR3 sequence is CASSPLAGGSQETQYF. In DNA form, the CDR3 reads TGTGCCAGCAGCCCCCTAGCGGGGGGGTCCCAAGAGACCCAGTACTTC.

This chain joins TRBV7-3 and TRBJ1-5; D remains unclear. The ends were cut back, 1 base at V and 3 bases at J, with 10 bases in the middle. Germline values: CDR1 SGHTA, CDR2 FQGTGA. The CDR3 length is 15 residues. Here the CDR3 reads CASSLMGDLNQPQHF. CDR3 DNA: TGTGCCAGCAGCTTAATGGGAGATCTCAATCAGCCCCAGCATTTT.